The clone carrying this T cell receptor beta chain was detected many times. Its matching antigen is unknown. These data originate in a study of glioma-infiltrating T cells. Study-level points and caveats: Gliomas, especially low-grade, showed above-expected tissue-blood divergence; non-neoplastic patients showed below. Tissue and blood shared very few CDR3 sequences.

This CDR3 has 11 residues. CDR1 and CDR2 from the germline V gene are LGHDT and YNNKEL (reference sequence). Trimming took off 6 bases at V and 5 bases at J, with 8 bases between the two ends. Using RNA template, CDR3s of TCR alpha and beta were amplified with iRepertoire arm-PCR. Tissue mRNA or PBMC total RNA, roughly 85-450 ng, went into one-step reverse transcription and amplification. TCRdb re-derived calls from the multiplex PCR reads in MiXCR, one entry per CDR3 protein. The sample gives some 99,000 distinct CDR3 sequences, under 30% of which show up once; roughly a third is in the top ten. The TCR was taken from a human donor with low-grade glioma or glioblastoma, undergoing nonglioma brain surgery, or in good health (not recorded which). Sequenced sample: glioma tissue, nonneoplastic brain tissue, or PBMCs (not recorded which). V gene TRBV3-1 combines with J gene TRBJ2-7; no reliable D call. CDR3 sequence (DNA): TGTGCCAGCAGGGTAGGACACGAGCAGTACTTC. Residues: CASRVGHEQYF.